Below, one TCR beta chain is given with its context. This CDR3 spans 15 amino acids. Germline V gene lookup returns CDR1 MDHEN and CDR2 SYDVKM. The V gene end was trimmed by 5 bases and the J gene end by 1 base; junction bases not matched to a gene: 4. The sample comes from a study of shared clonotypes between healthy human individuals. Sequencing was performed with immunoSEQ multiplex PCR; in TCRdb, only in-frame clones are kept and a portion is missing. This table has roughly 500,000 clones, over 75% appearing once. Donors, healthy HIV-negative adults, lacked recent acute infections or vaccinations.

The V and J genes are TRBV28 and TRBJ2-7; the match to TRBD1 covers 11 bases. This clonotype was obtained from a woman between 40 and 50 years old in good health. Some clones in this sample may be carry-over from other donors' samples. Sequenced sample: PBMCs. The CDR3 region is CASSGRDRGSYEQYF. As DNA, the CDR3 is TGTGCCAGCAGTGGACGGGACAGGGGGTCCTACGAGCAGTACTTC.